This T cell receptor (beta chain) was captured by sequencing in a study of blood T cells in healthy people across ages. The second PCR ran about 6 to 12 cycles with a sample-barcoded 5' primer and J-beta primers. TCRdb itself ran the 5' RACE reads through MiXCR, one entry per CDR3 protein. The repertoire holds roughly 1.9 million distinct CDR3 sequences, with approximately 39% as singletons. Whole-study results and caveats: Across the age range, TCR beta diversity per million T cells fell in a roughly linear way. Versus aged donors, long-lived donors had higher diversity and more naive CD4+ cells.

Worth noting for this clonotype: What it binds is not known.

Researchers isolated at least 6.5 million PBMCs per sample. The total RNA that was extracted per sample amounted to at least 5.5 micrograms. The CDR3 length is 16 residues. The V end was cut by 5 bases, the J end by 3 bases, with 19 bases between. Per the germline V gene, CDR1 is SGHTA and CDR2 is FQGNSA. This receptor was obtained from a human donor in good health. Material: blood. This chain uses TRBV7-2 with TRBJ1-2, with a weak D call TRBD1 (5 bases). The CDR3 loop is CASSRGGVPKDYGYTF. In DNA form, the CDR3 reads TGTGCCAGCAGCAGGGGTGGGGTCCCAAAAGACTATGGCTACACCTTC.